This TCR beta chain was observed in a study of post-analysis software for immune sequencing data. The study's findings and limits: Roughly 5 TRBV segments (TRBV5-6, TRBV5-1 and TRBV20-1 among them) occurred more frequently in patients than in controls. Batch-mates among the samples co-clustered strongly by F measure. The normalized Chao1 diversity of multiple sclerosis patients was significantly lower than that of controls.

Germline V CDR1 and CDR2: SGHVS, FQNEAQ. With 3 bases removed from V and 2 bases from J, the gap between germline ends came to 7 bases. This CDR3 comprises 13 residues. TCR beta cDNA libraries included unique molecular identifiers. MiXCR, applied by TCRdb to the PCR reads, yields one record per CDR3 protein. The sample shows roughly 570,000 distinct CDR3 sequences, roughly 34% of them seen only once. The table lists this clonotype with many counts. The antigen is undetermined. Material for sequencing was blood. The source is a girl aged 2-17 years with multiple sclerosis. The V call is TRBV7-8, the J call TRBJ2-5, with a tentative D call TRBD1 (6 bases). CDR3 sequence reads: CASSLGHQETQYF. For the CDR3, the DNA is TGTGCCAGCAGCTTGGGACATCAAGAGACCCAGTACTTC. The whole variable domain, filled in from reference TRBV7-8 and TRBJ2-5, reads GAGVSQSPRYKVAKRGQDVALRCDPISGHVSLFWYQQALGQGPEFLTYFQNEAQLDKSGLPSDRFFAERPEGSVSTLKIQRTQQEDSAVYLCASSLGHQETQYFGPGTRLLVL.